Each of the 14 T cell receptor beta chains below was sequenced from the same sample in a study of blood T cell repertoires in COVID-19. Sequencing was performed with immunoSEQ multiplex PCR; in TCRdb, only in-frame clones are kept and a portion is missing. The data show about 60,000 clones, with approximately 90% seen just once and about 6.8% held by the top ten. Sequenced material: peripheral blood. Receptors originate from a human donor in a cohort sampled during active COVID-19.

The CDR3 DNA reads as TGTGCCAGCAGTGAAGCCAAGATGTTCAGGGATAGTGAGACCCAGTACTTC. Amino acids: CASSEAKMFRDSETQYF. The rearrangement joins TRBV3-1 (or the pseudogene TRBV3-2) to TRBJ2-5; D is perhaps TRBD1 (5 bases). Germline V lookup: CDR1 LGHDT, CDR2 YNNKEL (reference sequence). This CDR3 is built from 17 residues. The ends were cut back, 6 bases at V and 5 bases at J, with 25 bases in the middle.

CDR3 nucleotide sequence: TGTGCCAGCGGCCAGAATGAGGGGGGGCCGACAGCCGAGCAGTACTTC. Protein: CASGQNEGGPTAEQYF. V is TRBV25-1 and J is TRBJ2-7; a possible D gene is TRBD2 (7 bases). CDR3 length: 16 residues. Trimming took 8 bases from V and 6 from J, leaving 26 bases between them. CDR1 is MGHDK, CDR2 SYGVNS, per germline.

The chain couples TRBV6-2 or TRBV6-3 to TRBJ2-7; no firm D call. CDR1 MNHEY and CDR2 SVGEGT come from the germline V gene. Trimming stripped 2 bases from V and 2 bases from J, with 7 bases between. The CDR3 sequence is 13 residues long. CDR3 sequence: CASSYGRTYEQYF. CDR3 nucleotides: TGTGCCAGCAGTTACGGGCGAACCTACGAGCAGTACTTC.

The genes are TRBV6-2 or TRBV6-3 and TRBJ2-1; TRBD2 agrees at 8 bases. This CDR3 region has 19 residues. The germline CDR1 and CDR2 sequences are MNHEY and SVGEGT. V lost 2 bases to trimming and J lost 3 bases; unmatched junction nucleotides: 15. CDR3 nucleotides: TGTGCCAGCAGTTACGCACAACGACTCGGGACTAGGGACTACAATGAGCAGTTCTTC. Translated, it gives CASSYAQRLGTRDYNEQFF.

The chain is built from TRBV5-6 and TRBJ1-2; TRBD1 aligns across 10 bases. The trim removed 4 bases at V and 2 bases at J, leaving 2 bases unmatched. The CDR3 sequence is 14 residues long. The germline V gene has CDR1 SGHDT and CDR2 YYEEEE. CDR3 nucleotide sequence: TGTGCCAGCAGCCGACAGGGGGCAAACTATGGCTACACCTTC. Amino acid sequence: CASSRQGANYGYTF.

This chain joins TRBV4-1 and TRBJ1-2, with D possibly being TRBD1 (5 bases). CDR1 and CDR2 (germline): MGHRA, YSYEKL. With 0 bases removed from V and 7 bases from J, the gap between germline ends came to 15 bases. This CDR3 has 15 amino acids. DNA of the CDR3: TGCGCCAGCAGCCAAGACCACTTAGGGGTCATTGGCTACACCTTC. This translates into CASSQDHLGVIGYTF.

This sequence joins TRBV4-3 and TRBJ2-7; 11 bases fit TRBD1. This CDR3 spans 15 amino acids. Germline CDR1 reads LGHNA; CDR2 reads YSLEER. J gave up 2 bases and V 3 bases, and 3 bases lay outside the gene matches. The CDR3 loop reads CASSQDRGQPYEQYF. As DNA, the CDR3 is TGCGCCAGCAGCCAGGACAGGGGGCAACCCTACGAGCAGTACTTC.

V and J are TRBV5-1 and TRBJ2-1; 10 bases fit TRBD2. CDR3 size: 19 residues. The V gene's germline CDR1 is SGHRS and CDR2 YFSETQ. V was clipped by 2 bases and J by 8 bases; unmatched bases: 19. The CDR3 nucleotides are TGCGCCAGCAGCTTAAGGCCTAACCTACTAGCGGGGCGGAGCGATGAGCAGTTCTTC. Protein product: CASSLRPNLLAGRSDEQFF.

In the case of this clone: The same CDR3 arises from other DNA sequences in this sample as well. The chain recombines TRBV7-2 with TRBJ2-1; D remains unclear. Trimming pared 0 bases from V and 0 bases from J, leaving 6 bases between. The CDR3 runs 15 residues. Germline assignment: CDR1 SGHTA and CDR2 FQGNSA. The CDR3 here is CASSLAVSSYNEQFF. In DNA form, the CDR3 reads TGTGCCAGCAGCTTAGCTGTGAGCTCCTACAATGAGCAGTTCTTC. The full variable domain, completed using reference TRBV7-2 and TRBJ2-1, is GAGVSQSPSNKVTEKGKDVELRCDPISGHTALYWYRQSLGQGLEFLIYFQGNSAPDKSGLPSDRFSAERTGGSVSTLTIQRTQQEDSAVYLCASSLAVSSYNEQFFGPGTRLTVL.

The rearrangement links TRBV24-1 to TRBJ2-6, with a weak D call TRBD2 (5 bases). V lost 3 bases and J 0 bases, leaving 17 bases between the germline ends. The CDR3 extends over 19 amino acids. CDR1 is KGHDR, CDR2 SFDVKD, per germline. The CDR3, as DNA: TGTGCCACCAGTGATACAGCCGGGAAACGGGACTCTGGGGCCAACGTCCTGACTTTC. Its protein is CATSDTAGKRDSGANVLTF.

This chain connects TRBV6-5 to TRBJ1-4, with a weak D call TRBD1 (6 bases). The length of the CDR3 is 15 residues. Trimming pared 6 bases from V and 3 bases from J, leaving 14 bases between. Looked up from germline, CDR1 is MNHEY and CDR2 is SVGAGI. The CDR3 sequence: CASRRQGISNEKLFF. The CDR3 DNA reads as TGTGCCAGCAGACGCCAGGGGATATCTAATGAAAAACTGTTTTTT.

This clone was seen once. The rearrangement uses TRBV3-1 (or the pseudogene TRBV3-2) and TRBJ1-4; D is uncertain. V was shortened by 0 bases and J by 7 bases, with 6 bases between the two germline ends. The CDR3 is 13 residues long. Per germline, CDR1 LGHDT and CDR2 YNNKEL (reference sequence). CDR3 sequence: CASSQEQSEKLFF. DNA of the CDR3: TGTGCCAGCAGCCAAGAACAAAGTGAAAAACTGTTTTTT.

The J gene is TRBJ2-5, the V gene TRBV4-1, with 10 bases lining up with TRBD1. The CDR3 covers 17 residues. Germline-derived CDR1 and CDR2 are MGHRA and YSYEKL. Germline trimming cut 4 bases from V and 5 bases from J; bases unmatched to any gene: 13. The CDR3 protein is CASSRGPGQGSKETQYF. As DNA, the CDR3 is TGCGCCAGCAGCCGAGGACCGGGACAGGGGAGTAAGGAGACCCAGTACTTC.

This chain connects TRBV7-2 to TRBJ2-1; 10 bases align to TRBD2. The CDR3 is made up of 15 amino acids. With 3 bases clipped from V and 4 bases from J, the junction kept 3 bases outside the gene matches. The germline CDR1 and CDR2 sequences are SGHTA and FQGNSA. The CDR3 sequence: CASSFTSGAYNEQFF. The CDR3 DNA is TGTGCCAGCAGCTTCACTAGCGGGGCATACAATGAGCAGTTCTTC.